What follows are 23 T cell receptor beta chains derived from one specimen sequenced in a study of regulatory T cells in long-lasting Graves disease. iRepertoire HTBI primers and Arm-PCR of CDR3 regions built TCR beta libraries. In TCRdb, the multiplex PCR reads were re-called with MiXCR into one record per CDR3 protein. The table lists 550,000 or so distinct CDR3 sequences, about 11% of them singletons. Time point noted: newly diagnosed GD, antithyroid drugs for less than 3 months. PBMC RNA was the source of the TCR library. The sample was also reused in another study, on T cells in Graves' hyperthyroidism and ophthalmopathy.

The input for sequencing was peripheral blood mononuclear cells (PBMCs), taken at new diagnosis, from a patient treated with antithyroid drugs. These receptors all come from a woman in her 30s with Graves disease.

The CDR3 region has the DNA TGTGCCAGTTACCAGGGACAACATAGCAATCAGCCCCAGCATTTT. Encoded protein: CASYQGQHSNQPQHF. The chain joins TRBV19 to TRBJ1-5; maybe TRBD1 (6 bases). The CDR3 length is 15 residues. The V end was cut by 8 bases, the J end by 0 bases, with 14 bases between. The germline V gene encodes CDR1 LNHDA and CDR2 SQIVND (reference sequence).

The V gene is TRBV5-6, the J gene TRBJ1-3; D gene unclear. V lost 4 bases to trimming and J lost 0 bases, with 8 bases between them. This CDR3 region has 14 residues. Germline values: CDR1 SGHDT, CDR2 YYEEEE. CDR3 residues: CASSRHGSGNTIYF. The CDR3 DNA reads TGTGCCAGCAGCCGACATGGCTCTGGAAACACCATATATTTT.

The chain employs TRBV30 and TRBJ1-3; 9 bases are a match to TRBD1. V shed 1 base, J shed 0 bases, and the junction held 10 bases outside the gene matches. The CDR3 is 18 residues long. From germline, CDR1 is GTSNPN and CDR2 SVGIG (reference sequence). The CDR3 nucleotides read TGTGCCTGGAGTGCCCTAGGGACAGGGCCCTTCTCTGGAAACACCATATATTTT. This sequence encodes CAWSALGTGPFSGNTIYF.

This clonotype was detected ten times or more. This chain links TRBV10-3 with TRBJ2-2; a possible D gene is TRBD1 (6 bases). Germline-derived CDR1 and CDR2 are ENHRY and SYGVKD. The V end was cut by 3 bases, the J end by 5 bases, with 13 bases between. The length of the CDR3 is 15 residues. CDR3 amino acids: CAISDALQGTGELFF. The CDR3 nucleotides read TGTGCCATCAGTGACGCGTTACAGGGAACCGGGGAGCTGTTTTTT.

This clonotype has a count of ten or more. The rearrangement uses TRBV5-5 and TRBJ1-1, with D unclear. This CDR3 is 13 amino acids long. Germline V gene lookup returns CDR1 SGHKS and CDR2 YYEKEE (reference sequence). V lost 4 bases and J 4 bases, leaving 11 bases between the germline ends. The CDR3 sequence: CASSGVIGTEAFF. DNA of the CDR3: TGTGCCAGCAGCGGGGTGATTGGCACTGAAGCTTTCTTT.

V is TRBV19 and J is TRBJ2-7, with TRBD1 identical over 8 bases. The CDR3 has 14 amino acids. Germline V gene lookup returns CDR1 LNHDA and CDR2 SQIVND (reference sequence). With V trimmed by 7 bases and J by 3 bases, 8 bases remained unmatched. The CDR3 bases are TGTGCCAGTAAGGAGGACAGGGCCGGCTACGAGCAGTACTTC. Protein sequence: CASKEDRAGYEQYF.

This clonotype was seen only a few times. This sequence joins TRBV6-4 and TRBJ2-1; 9 bases match TRBD2. This CDR3 region has 15 residues. CDR1 MRHNA and CDR2 SNTAGT come from the germline V gene. The J segment lost 4 bases and the V segment lost 0 bases, leaving 1 base of the junction unmatched. This CDR3 reads CASSDSAGGYNEQFF. Here the CDR3 DNA reads TGTGCCAGCAGTGACTCTGCGGGAGGGTACAATGAGCAGTTCTTC.

Of note for this clonotype: Given a far larger clone just one base away, this is likely a sequencing read error. The CDR3 does not close with the conserved phenylalanine or tryptophan, likely indicating a read error. The chain joins TRBV5-1 to TRBJ2-1; 7 bases are a match to TRBD1. The CDR3 length is 15 residues. Germline CDR1 is SGHRS and CDR2 is YFSETQ. The CDR3 DNA reads TGTGCCAGCAGCTTCTCCCGGACAGGATACAATGAGCAGTTCCTC. Its translation: CASSFSRTGYNEQFL.

The gene calls are TRBV6-2 or TRBV6-3 and TRBJ2-1; 12 bases match TRBD2. CDR3 length equals 19 residues. Per germline, CDR1 MNHEY and CDR2 SVGEGT. Losses at the gene ends were 5 bases for V and 2 bases for J; bases not matched to a gene: 13. The CDR3 here is CASSHRTSGISLAYNEQFF. CDR3 nucleotides: TGTGCCAGCAGTCATCGGACTAGCGGGATAAGTTTAGCCTACAATGAGCAGTTCTTC.

The sample holds many counts of this clonotype. The rearrangement uses TRBV20-1 and TRBJ2-7; a possible D gene is TRBD1 (5 bases). Between the trimmed V and J ends, which lost 6 bases and 8 bases, there was a span of 20 bases. This CDR3 is 13 amino acids long. The germline V gene has CDR1 DFQATT and CDR2 SNEGSKA (reference sequence). The CDR3 sequence is CSATTASIRKQYF. The CDR3 DNA follows: TGCAGTGCCACGACAGCAAGCATACGAAAGCAGTACTTC.

The CDR3 here is CASSILAGGQFF. CDR3 sequence (DNA): TGTGCCAGCAGCATCCTAGCGGGGGGACAGTTCTTC. This chain links TRBV6-2 or TRBV6-3 with TRBJ2-1; the match to TRBD2 covers 11 bases. J lost 13 bases, V lost 6 bases, and 5 bases had no gene match. Germline V gene data show CDR1 as MNHEY and CDR2 as SVGEGT. The CDR3 spans 12 residues.

This clonotype was found many times. V usage is TRBV6-2 or TRBV6-3 and J usage is TRBJ1-5; a possible D gene is TRBD1 (5 bases). The CDR3 runs 17 residues. Trimming cost V 8 bases and J 2 bases, with 22 bases left between them. The germline V gene has CDR1 MNHEY and CDR2 SVGEGT. CDR3 coding DNA: TGTGCCAGCCGCTCCGGGGGGGTCGTGGCGGGCAATCAGCCCCAGCATTTT. Translation: CASRSGGVVAGNQPQHF.

This chain links TRBV29-1 with TRBJ2-3, with TRBD2 matching 10 bases. The length of the CDR3 is 15 residues. The germline CDR1 and CDR2 sequences are SQVTM and ANQGSEA. V dropped 4 bases and J dropped 6; count of bases not matched to a gene: 10. The CDR3 DNA reads as TGCAGCGTTGTGTCGGCTAGCGGGAGTTGGGATACGCAGTATTTT. Amino acids: CSVVSASGSWDTQYF.

Comments on this clonotype: A clone one base away is much larger, so this may be a read error. Because it lacks the conserved phenylalanine or tryptophan at the end, this CDR3 is likely a read error. V usage is TRBV11-2 and J usage is TRBJ2-5, with 14 bases identical to TRBD2. CDR1 and CDR2 (germline): SGHAT, FQNNGV. The CDR3 contains 17 residues. The ends lost 5 bases at V and 9 bases at J; junction bases unmatched: 14. For the CDR3, the DNA is TGTGCCAGCAGCACACGGACTAGCGGGAGGCTCCTTTCGTCCCAGTACTCC. It encodes CASSTRTSGRLLSSQYS.

This clonotype was counted only a few times. The chain combines TRBV2 with TRBJ1-1, with TRBD1 identical over 7 bases. This CDR3 is 12 amino acids long. CDR1 SNHLY and CDR2 FYNNEI come from the germline V gene. The junction had 6 bases not matched to a gene; V was cut back by 10 bases and J by 4 bases. The DNA of the CDR3 is TGTGCCACAGGGGGGCAGGTCACTGAAGCTTTCTTT. This translates into CATGGQVTEAFF.

This clonotype was observed many times. The rearrangement joins TRBV19 to TRBJ2-5; D may correspond to TRBD1 or TRBD2 (5 bases each). This CDR3 is 13 amino acids long. Germline V gives CDR1 LNHDA, CDR2 SQIVND (reference sequence). V lost 5 bases and J lost 1, with 8 bases in between. The CDR3 sequence: CASSFGAQETQYF. Here the CDR3 DNA reads TGTGCCAGTAGTTTCGGGGCCCAAGAGACCCAGTACTTC.

This clonotype was seen a single time. A much more abundant neighbour one base away suggests this may be a read error. CDR3 sequence reads: CASRFFQIGSYEQYF. CDR3 DNA: TGTGCCAGCAGATTCTTTCAAATAGGCTCCTACGAGCAGTACTTC. The J gene is TRBJ2-7, the V gene TRBV5-6; D call uncertain. There are 15 residues in the CDR3. The germline V gene has CDR1 SGHDT and CDR2 YYEEEE. V lost 5 bases, J lost 0 bases, and 15 bases lay in between.

The chain employs TRBV7-9 and TRBJ2-3, with 15 bases identical to TRBD2. The CDR3 is 18 residues long. J gave up 3 bases and V 4 bases, and 8 bases lay outside the gene matches. Germline loops: CDR1 SEHNR, CDR2 FQNEAQ (reference sequence). The CDR3 sequence: CASSSPGTSGRSTDTQYF. In nucleotides, the CDR3 is TGTGCCAGCAGCTCGCCAGGGACTAGCGGGAGGTCTACAGATACGCAGTATTTT. Looking up the rest from reference TRBV7-9 and TRBJ2-3 gives the full variable domain: DTGVSQNPRHKITKRGQNVTFRCDPISEHNRLYWYRQTLGQGPEFLTYFQNEAQLEKSRLLSDRFSAERPKGSFSTLEIQRTEQGDSAMYLCASSSPGTSGRSTDTQYFGPGTRLTVL.

There are many counts of this clonotype. The rearrangement uses TRBV6-5 and TRBJ2-2, with D maybe TRBD1 (5 bases). The CDR3 runs to 15 residues. V was shortened by 2 bases and J by 1 base, with 8 bases between the two germline ends. Germline-derived CDR1 and CDR2 are MNHEY and SVGAGI. The CDR3 DNA follows: TGTGCCAGCAGTTACCAAGGACAGAACACCGGGGAGCTGTTTTTT. Protein sequence: CASSYQGQNTGELFF.

The gene calls are TRBV30 and TRBJ1-2; D might be TRBD1 (5 bases). The V end was cut by 0 bases, the J end by 1 base, with 12 bases between. The CDR3 loop spans 15 amino acids. The germline V gene has CDR1 GTSNPN and CDR2 SVGIG (reference sequence). CDR3 sequence (DNA): TGTGCCTGGAGTGTATATGGGCAGGGTAACTATGGCTACACCTTC. It translates to CAWSVYGQGNYGYTF.

Many counts were recorded for this clonotype. The chain uses TRBV19 and TRBJ1-5; maybe TRBD1 (5 bases). Per germline, CDR1 LNHDA and CDR2 SQIVND (reference sequence). The CDR3 spans 14 residues. V was cut by 6 bases and J by 6 bases, with 15 bases left in between. CDR3 amino acids: CASRGTARGQPQHF. The DNA for the CDR3 is TGTGCCAGTAGGGGGACGGCGCGCGGTCAGCCCCAGCATTTT.

This clonotype was recorded many times. This chain joins TRBV12-3 or TRBV12-4 and TRBJ1-5, with TRBD1 matching over 10 bases. This CDR3 is built from 13 residues. The ends lost 5 bases at V and 14 bases at J; junction bases unmatched: 9. DNA of the CDR3: TGTGCCAGCAGTAACCCGGGACAGGGGTCTAAGCATTTT. Translating it yields CASSNPGQGSKHF.

Many counts were recorded for this clonotype. The chain uses TRBV2 and TRBJ1-1; no clear D. Germline assignment: CDR1 SNHLY and CDR2 FYNNEI. This CDR3 comprises 14 residues. The V and J ends lost 3 bases and 10 bases respectively, with 18 bases between them. The CDR3: CASSEWPGLSGAFF. The DNA of the CDR3 is TGTGCCAGCAGTGAGTGGCCGGGTCTATCTGGAGCTTTCTTT.